This T cell receptor beta chain was sequenced for a study of cytomegalovirus exposure and HLA in healthy donors (dated 2017 in TCRdb). Describing the broader study: In an earlier analysis of several hundred of the donors, less than 350 Gb of sequence data and 90 million to 120 million unique TCR beta sequences from about 179 million T cells were reported. An early release covering around 630 HLA-typed donors comprised about 300 gigabases of sequencing data and 85 million or so unique TCR sequences. Of the 398 genotyped donors, around 81% fell in the genetic ancestry cluster associated with self-reported Caucasian donors. The study aimed to test whether cataloging public T cell receptors could reveal signatures of past pathogen exposure. Using immunosequencing, the study profiled T cell repertoires from about 620 subjects and related those repertoires to cytomegalovirus serostatus. In addition to the first cohort of 650 to 800 subjects, a separate validation cohort of around 110 different subjects was used. To predict cytomegalovirus infection status, the study combined high-throughput TCR immunosequencing, statistical association of individual TCRs with disease status, and machine learning. A later analysis re-examined previously published TCR beta repertoires from 500 to 700 donors and added high-resolution HLA genotyping to investigate patterns of TCR occurrence. In the later analysis, no new phenotypic data were used to find candidate immune exposures; instead, reliance was placed on TCR beta sequences and their occurrence across donors. In an earlier analysis of 587 of the donors, high-throughput TCR beta sequencing was used to judge whether each TCR beta V gene segment behaved as functional or pseudogenic. Donor age, sex, ethnicity and CMV serostatus were compiled alongside the repertoire data. A later genetic analysis took genome-wide SNP genotypes for about 55% of the 666 donors and used that subset as a discovery cohort. Every repertoire in the discovery cohort had been generated on one and the same sequencing platform. HLA typing covered class I and class II loci at four-digit resolution. The number of donors typed differed by locus, with roughly 620-640 for A, B, C, DRB1 and DQB1, more than 500 for DQA1, about 610 for DPA1, and approximately 470 for DPB1. Roughly 5 DR-DQ haplotypes were handled as single units for association and clustering because linkage in the cohort was strong. On average, 235,054 unique TCR beta nucleotide sequences were sequenced per donor among 350 to 400 genotyped donors of the cohort, with about 19% of those sequences being non-productive. General findings and caveats noted by the study authors: In a later analysis, the rate of TCR association differed among HLA loci, with DRB1 alleles having the most associated TCRs and HLA-C alleles having the fewest. In vitro tests confirmed that a few of the cytomegalovirus-associated TCR beta chains recognize cytomegalovirus antigens. Sequencing depth was assumed to be roughly uniform across donors in the presence/absence analyses, though that assumption may not hold. The 87-base-pair reads could not distinguish some IMGT-functional V segments, including TRBV6-2 and TRBV6-3, so those segments were excluded. According to a later genetic analysis, donors in an Asian-associated ancestry cluster had fewer N-insertions in productive TCRs than the approximately 690-donor mean. This cohort had only TCR beta chains sequenced, and the lack of alpha or paired-chain data limited which features could be detected. Because counts were too low, some 17 rarely observed V segments, including chromosome 9 orphons, were excluded from the earlier analysis of 587 of the donors. The only immune exposure information available for the cohort was CMV serostatus. According to a later analysis, parvovirus B19, influenza, CMV and Epstein-Barr virus appeared linked to several top co-occurrence clusters. Across donors, most TCR sequences were observed very rarely, whereas some public TCRs were present in many individuals. An association between a missense DCLRE1C variant and V-gene and J-gene trimming of TCR beta chains was found in a later genetic analysis and replicated in an independent cohort. A cluster of highly shared sequence variants was judged likely to be a technical artifact of the sequencing pipeline. Strong co-occurrence of HLA alleles, especially DR and DQ, made assigning TCR associations to individual alleles difficult. The classifier was reported to diagnose cytomegalovirus status with high specificity and sensitivity in both the original cohort and the validation cohort. HLA typing was unavailable for some donors at each locus, so association tests used only the typed subset. A further reported finding was that TCR beta sequences accurately predicted the HLA-A and HLA-B alleles for most subjects in the first cohort. Correlated functional status among segregating V segments might reflect linkage disequilibrium, but an unknown experimental factor could not be ruled out. The study listed approximately 150 TCR beta chains as associated with cytomegalovirus. It was suggested by the authors that the approach could potentially be generalized to other disease states and immunological phenotypes. Specific HLA alleles were associated with around 18,000 TCR beta sequences at a false discovery rate of 0.05 in a later analysis. According to a later analysis, most CMV-associated TCR beta chains appeared to be HLA-restricted, and the HLA associations seemed to be driven largely by CMV exposure. Compared with equally common non-associated chains, HLA-associated TCR beta chains in a later analysis were more clonally expanded and had lower generation probabilities. An earlier analysis of approximately 570 of the donors showed that most TCR beta V segments appeared in productive rearrangements either about 90% or about 30% of the time, which broadly matched IMGT annotations.

Library construction relied on the immunoSEQ multiplex PCR assay. For the multiplex PCR, a mixture combining 60 forward primers for TCR Vbeta segments and 13 reverse primers for TCR Jbeta segments was used. A multiplex PCR assay on genomic DNA amplified the CDR3 region of rearranged TCR beta genes. The amplified TCR beta libraries were sequenced on the Illumina HiSeq System as 87-base-pair reads. On the study's bioinformatics: Across the 670 or so repertoires, a later analysis counted around 80 million unique TCR beta chains, 8.5 million to 12 million of which were shared by at least two donors. Raw reads were error-corrected and collapsed into unique sequences by a nearest-neighbor algorithm in which closely related sequences were merged to remove PCR and sequencing errors. V, D and J gene segments were assigned by aligning CDR3 sequences to IMGT reference sequences. For a sequence to be retained, a match of at least six nucleotides was required to both a V gene segment and a J gene segment. Rearrangements were classified as productive when the CDR3 lacked stop codons and remained in frame with V and J, and all other rearrangements were classified as non-productive. CDR3 was defined by IMGT convention, running from the second conserved V-encoded cysteine to the conserved J-encoded phenylalanine. The earlier analysis of 500 to 600 of the donors excluded sequences that lacked an unambiguous match to a single V gene segment. In an earlier analysis of roughly 600 of the donors, a V segment was called functional when productive rearrangements were above 56.7%, and segregating when the standard deviation between donors exceeded 5%. To diagnose cytomegalovirus status from the catalog of TCR beta chain sequences, a statistical classification framework was built. V and J gene assignment, in a later analysis, came from comparing TCR nucleotide sequences with IMGT/GENE-DB human TR gene sequences. The TCRdist pipeline was used in a later analysis to assign CDR3 sequences and most-parsimonious VDJ recombination scenarios. In a later analysis, each TCR beta chain was defined by its CDR3 amino acid sequence together with its V-gene family, and reads lacking a unique V-gene family were excluded. A later analysis removed 592 highly shared, low-generation-probability nucleotide sequences to deal with suspected cross-contamination and a sequencing artifact. In a later analysis, a clonal expansion index for each public chain was calculated from normalized within-repertoire ranks of inferred template counts. In a later analysis, generation probabilities were computed with a VDJ recombination model fitted to out-of-frame rearrangements, and the resulting probabilities were checked against IGoR. Hypergeometric tests were used in a later analysis to score TCR-TCR, TCR-HLA and TCR-CMV co-occurrence, with a repertoire-size bias correction applied to the TCR pairs. A later analysis estimated false discovery rates by permuting HLA or CMV assignments 20 times. In a later analysis, co-occurring TCRs were grouped using DBSCAN, with TCRdist sequence similarity added in when clustering inside HLA-allele-positive subsets. For co-occurrence clustering, repertoires with fewer than 30,000 or more than 120,000 public chains were excluded, along with a handful of repertoires with anomalous nucleotide sharing. In its TCRdb copy, this immuneACCESS table keeps in-frame sequences only and misses some clones. Where compared with another copy, unresolved V genes explain less than half of these, and the others have no known cause. That table gives V, J and clone size, and the DNA gave D and trimming. The sample includes 200,000 to 300,000 clones, with roughly 80% observed a single time. Around 5.7% of the sample goes to the ten largest clones.

This clone was seen a single time. Its antigen remains unidentified. The record has no base qualities; no much larger clone is one base away. The cohort consisted of 666 healthy bone marrow donors. At the time of sampling, every cohort member was nominally healthy, though immune exposures that went unrecorded were likely present. The donor was CMV seropositive and belonged to the group of 250 to 300 seropositive cohort members. Every donor gave a peripheral blood sample, and the peripheral blood mononuclear cells from that sample were used for TCR beta sequencing. Genomic DNA was extracted from the blood cell samples with the Qiagen DNeasy Blood Extraction Kit. CDR1 and CDR2 are drawn from the germline V gene (reference sequence): WNHNN, SYGVQD. Including the terminal cysteine and phenylalanine, the CDR3 comprises 15 residues. The kept DNA is CDR3 alone, 45 bases in frame from the first base. Trimming accounts for 1 base at V and 7 bases at J, while the number of junction bases matched to no gene is 5.

The sample comprised PBMCs. The TCR sequence derives from a woman aged 35 to 49 in good health and CMV-seropositive. This chain is built from TRBV10-1 and TRBJ2-1; 9 central nucleotides agree with TRBD2. The DNA sequence is as follows: TGCGCCAGCAGTGAGTTAGCTAGCGGGAAGAATGAGCAGTTCTTC. This is translated as CASSELASGKNEQFF.